The clone carrying this TCR beta chain was observed at least ten times. These data come from a study of lung T cells in sarcoidosis with Löfgren's syndrome. TCRdb passed the reads through MiXCR, listing each CDR3 protein once. The sample has tens of thousands of distinct CDR3 sequences, approximately 21% seen once. This receptor was obtained from a human donor with sarcoidosis (Löfgren's syndrome or another form), or a control subject (not recorded which). The sample comprised CD4+ T cells from PBMCs.

CDR3 in amino acids: CASSGEKYNEQFF. The DNA of the CDR3 is TGTGCCAGCAGTGGAGAGAAATACAATGAGCAGTTCTTC. J is TRBJ2-1 and V is TRBV6-2 or TRBV6-3, with unresolved D. This CDR3 region has 13 residues. V shed 5 bases and J shed 4 bases, with 9 bases lying between them. Germline V gives CDR1 MNHEY, CDR2 SVGEGT.